This passage covers 22 T cell receptor beta chains from one sample sequenced in a study of molecular identifiers for immune sequencing clone quantification. TCRdb passed the PCR reads through MiXCR, listing each CDR3 protein once. Of 75,000 to 95,000 distinct CDR3 sequences in the sample, around a quarter were seen once. Sequenced material: naive CD8+ T cells from blood, with Jurkat cell RNA spiked in. Regarding subset: FACS-sorted CD8+CD4-CCR7+CD45RA+ naive T cells. The source of these receptors is a human donor in good health. Some libraries in this study had Jurkat cell RNA spiked in.

This clonotype appeared once. This chain connects TRBV4-1 to TRBJ2-5; D call uncertain. V dropped 0 bases and J dropped 4 bases, with 12 bases sitting between them. Germline assignment: CDR1 MGHRA and CDR2 YSYEKL. The CDR3 has 15 amino acids. CDR3 protein: CASSQDLARGETQYF. CDR3 in DNA: TGCGCCAGCAGCCAAGATTTGGCTAGAGGAGAGACCCAGTACTTC.

Comment on this clonotype: Germline and junction disagree at one end, which may indicate a read error. The rearrangement links TRBV5-3 to TRBJ2-5, with 9 bases identical to TRBD2. TRBV5-3 is sorted into the ORF group, with uncertain function. This CDR3 spans 17 amino acids. CDR3 nucleotide sequence: TGTGCCAGCAGCTTCGAAGCTAGACTAGCGGTCCTAGAGACCCAGTACTTC. Encoded protein: CASSFEARLAVLETQYF.

V gene TRBV6-2 or TRBV6-3 combines with J gene TRBJ2-7; D is possibly TRBD2 (6 bases). The length of the CDR3 is 13 residues. Trimming took off 5 bases at V and 2 bases at J, with 10 bases between the two ends. Germline V CDR1 and CDR2: MNHEY, SVGEGT. CDR3 nucleotides: TGTGCCAGCAGTGGGACTGACACCTACGAGCAGTACTTC. Amino acid sequence: CASSGTDTYEQYF.

A note on this clonotype: A much larger clone differs from this one at a single base, so this may be a read error. The chain couples TRBV25-1 to TRBJ2-7; D remains ambiguous. Germline lookup yields CDR1 MGHDK and CDR2 SYGVNS. This CDR3 region has 14 residues. V was cut by 4 bases and J by 6 bases, with 16 bases left in between. Here the CDR3 DNA reads TGTGCCAGCAGTGCCGCCCCCCTACGAGGCGAGCAGTACTTC. Amino acids: CASSAAPLRGEQYF.

Concerning this clonotype itself: Since a much larger clone is just one base distant, this may be a read error. V and J are TRBV7-2 and TRBJ2-7, with 10 bases identical to TRBD1. This CDR3 region has 14 residues. V shed 5 bases, J shed 4 bases, and the junction held 5 bases outside the gene matches. Germline CDR1 and CDR2: SGHTA and FQGNSA. CDR3 bases: TGTGCCAGCAGCAGGGACAGGGGAGAGTACGAGCAGTACTTC. This codes for CASSRDRGEYEQYF.

The chain links TRBV4-3 to TRBJ1-1; TRBD1 is a possible D gene (6 bases). Germline V gene sequence: CDR1 LGHNA, CDR2 YSLEER. There are 14 residues in the CDR3. V shed 3 bases and J shed 7 bases, with 15 bases lying between them. CDR3 DNA: TGCGCCAGCAGCCAGGACCGGGGGGGGCATGAAGCTTTCTTT. This codes for CASSQDRGGHEAFF.

This clonotype is a singleton in its sample. The junction departs from germline at one end; a sequencing error may be responsible. The genes are TRBV27 and TRBJ2-7; 11 nucleotides match TRBD1. Germline loops: CDR1 MNHEY, CDR2 SMNVEV (reference sequence). The CDR3 has 14 residues. For the CDR3, the DNA is TGTGCCAGTACGTACCGGACAGGGGGCTACGAGCAGTCCTTC. Amino acid sequence: CASTYRTGGYEQSF.

The sample holds many counts of this clonotype. The rearrangement joins TRBV12-5 to TRBJ1-1, with 7 bases matching TRBD1. This CDR3 contains 17 residues. Per germline, CDR1 LGHNT and CDR2 FRNRAP. Losses at the gene ends were 0 bases for V and 0 bases for J; bases not matched to a gene: 7. This CDR3 is CASGLVVLGQLNTEAFF. In nucleotides, the CDR3 is TGTGCTAGTGGTTTGGTAGTTTTGGGACAGTTGAACACTGAAGCTTTCTTT.

This clonotype was seen many times. The genes are TRBV20-1 and TRBJ1-1; the D is unclear. Germline V gives CDR1 DFQATT, CDR2 SNEGSKA (reference sequence). V lost 0 bases and J 3 bases, leaving 11 bases between the germline ends. The CDR3 length is 14 residues. The CDR3 nucleotides are TGCAGTGCTAGAGATGGGGAGGGATACACTGAAGCTTTCTTT. It is translated as CSARDGEGYTEAFF.

This chain links TRBV19 with TRBJ1-2; no definite D call. The germline V gene encodes CDR1 LNHDA and CDR2 SQIVND (reference sequence). V was clipped by 6 bases and J by 8 bases, with 7 bases between them. The CDR3 totals 10 residues. The CDR3 here is CASSAGGYTF. CDR3 coding DNA: TGTGCCAGTAGCGCGGGAGGCTACACCTTC.

This clonotype has a count of ten or more. This chain connects TRBV20-1 to TRBJ2-7; D possibly corresponds to TRBD2 (6 bases). The germline V gene has CDR1 DFQATT and CDR2 SNEGSKA (reference sequence). This CDR3 contains 16 residues. The V and J ends lost 3 bases and 0 bases respectively, with 18 bases between them. CDR3 in amino acids: CSASPPGVTFSYEQYF. DNA for the CDR3: TGCAGTGCTAGTCCACCGGGGGTGACATTCTCCTACGAGCAGTACTTC.

As regards this clonotype: A much larger clone is a single base away; this may be a read error. The chain carries TRBV7-6 and TRBJ2-5; D is possibly TRBD2 (5 bases). V was trimmed by 5 bases and J by 5 bases, leaving 21 bases between them. The length of the CDR3 is 16 residues. Per germline, CDR1 SGHVS and CDR2 FNYEAQ. Here the CDR3 DNA reads TGTGCCAGCAGCCCCTTCGCGGGCCCCGCTGCGGAGACCCAGTACTTC. This encodes CASSPFAGPAAETQYF. Combining the CDR3 with reference TRBV7-6 and TRBJ2-5 gives the whole variable domain GAGVSQSPRYKVTKRGQDVALRCDPISGHVSLYWYRQALGQGPEFLTYFNYEAQQDKSGLPNDRFSAERPEGSISTLTIQRTEQRDSAMYRCASSPFAGPAAETQYFGPGTRLLVL.

This clonotype was observed a handful of times. A read error is possible here, since a much larger clone lies one base away. CDR3 DNA sequence: TGCAGCGTTGAAGAACGGGGGAATGGGCAGTTCTTC. This encodes CSVEERGNGQFF. The chain carries TRBV29-1 and TRBJ2-1; D is perhaps TRBD2 (6 bases). Per the germline V gene, CDR1 is SQVTM and CDR2 is ANQGSEA. The CDR3 extends over 12 amino acids.

V gene TRBV7-9 combines with J gene TRBJ2-2; TRBD2 agrees at 14 bases. Trimming cost V 5 bases and J 0 bases; bases outside gene matches: 8. CDR3 size: 19 residues. Germline CDR1 is SEHNR and CDR2 is FQNEAQ (reference sequence). DNA for the CDR3: TGTGCCAGCAGCCCCGGGACTAGCGGGAGAGCATCGAACACCGGGGAGCTGTTTTTT. Its protein is CASSPGTSGRASNTGELFF.

Concerning this clonotype: This may arise from a read error, as a much more abundant clone is one base away. The V and J genes are TRBV30 and TRBJ1-1; 8 bases line up with TRBD1. Trimming at V came to 5 bases and at J to 3 bases, leaving 5 bases not matched to a gene. CDR3 size: 13 residues. The V gene's germline CDR1 is GTSNPN and CDR2 SVGIG (reference sequence). The CDR3 here is CAWFTGGDTEAFF. The CDR3 DNA is TGTGCCTGGTTCACAGGGGGTGACACTGAAGCTTTCTTT.

This clonotype was detected a few times. The chain employs TRBV12-3 or TRBV12-4 and TRBJ2-2; TRBD1 is a possible D gene (6 bases). The CDR3 sequence is 15 residues long. Trimming took 5 bases from V and 6 from J, leaving 16 bases between them. CDR3 protein: CASSPNWGRSGELFF. The CDR3 DNA is TGTGCCAGCAGTCCGAACTGGGGGCGGTCCGGGGAGCTGTTTTTT.

On this clonotype itself: A much larger clonotype is one base distant, so this may be a read error. This chain connects TRBV24-1 to TRBJ2-3, with a weak D call TRBD2 (5 bases). Trimming removed 6 bases at V and 2 bases at J, with 8 bases between. CDR3 length: 13 residues. Germline loops: CDR1 KGHDR, CDR2 SFDVKD. The CDR3 here is CATSRGSTDTQYF. The DNA of the CDR3 is TGTGCCACCAGTCGGGGATCCACAGATACGCAGTATTTT.

This clonotype occurred many times. The gene calls are TRBV25-1 and TRBJ1-1; D remains unclear. The CDR3 loop spans 13 amino acids. The ends were cut back, 3 bases at V and 1 base at J, with 6 bases in the middle. Germline CDR1 reads MGHDK; CDR2 reads SYGVNS. The CDR3 reads CASSEGWNTEAFF. The DNA of the CDR3 is TGTGCCAGCAGTGAGGGGTGGAACACTGAAGCTTTCTTT.

This clonotype came up many times. CDR3 protein: CASSLVSFGAFNQPQHF. CDR3 DNA: TGTGCCAGCAGCTTAGTGAGTTTTGGGGCCTTTAACCAGCCCCAGCATTTT. The chain couples TRBV7-2 to TRBJ1-5, with TRBD1 as a possible D gene (5 bases). Germline V gene data show CDR1 as SGHTA and CDR2 as FQGNSA. There are 17 residues in the CDR3. Trimming stripped 1 base from V and 7 bases from J, with 20 bases between.

The V and J genes are TRBV12-3 or TRBV12-4 and TRBJ2-2, with D perhaps matching TRBD1 (5 bases). V shed 1 base and J shed 5 bases, with 11 bases lying between them. The CDR3 spans 15 residues. Here the CDR3 reads CASSLGAGPTGELFF. CDR3 nucleotide sequence: TGTGCCAGCAGTTTAGGGGCAGGGCCTACCGGGGAGCTGTTTTTT.

For this clonotype: A much larger clone differs from this one at a single base, so this may be a read error. This chain joins TRBV29-1 and TRBJ2-3, with D perhaps assigned TRBD1 or TRBD2 (5 bases each). From germline, CDR1 is SQVTM and CDR2 ANQGSEA. V lost 7 bases and J lost 1, with 12 bases in between. The CDR3 runs 13 residues. CDR3 in DNA: TGCAGCGCTGGGACGGACCGCACAGATACGCAGTATTTT. It translates to CSAGTDRTDTQYF.

This chain links TRBV4-1 with TRBJ1-6; D gene unclear. The CDR3 is 18 amino acids. With 4 bases removed from V and 5 bases from J, the gap between germline ends came to 21 bases. Germline CDR1 reads MGHRA; CDR2 reads YSYEKL. The CDR3 bases are TGCGCCAGCAGCCTTTTTCCCCCCTCCCAGGTGAATAATTCACCCCTCCACTTT. Translated: CASSLFPPSQVNNSPLHF.